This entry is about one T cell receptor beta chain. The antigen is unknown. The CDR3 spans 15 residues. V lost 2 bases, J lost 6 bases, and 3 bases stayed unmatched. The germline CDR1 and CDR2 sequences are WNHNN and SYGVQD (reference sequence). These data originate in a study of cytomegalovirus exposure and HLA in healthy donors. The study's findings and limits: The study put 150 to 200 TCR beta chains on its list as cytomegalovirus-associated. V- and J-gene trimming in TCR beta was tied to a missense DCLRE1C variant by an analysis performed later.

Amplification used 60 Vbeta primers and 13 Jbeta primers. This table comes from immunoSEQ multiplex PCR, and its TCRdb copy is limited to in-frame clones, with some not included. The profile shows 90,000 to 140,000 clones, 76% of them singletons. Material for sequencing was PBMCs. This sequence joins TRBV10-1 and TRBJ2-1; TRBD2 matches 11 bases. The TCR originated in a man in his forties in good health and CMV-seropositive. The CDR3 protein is CASSEQTSGINEQFF. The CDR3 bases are TGCGCCAGCAGTGAGCAGACTAGCGGGATCAATGAGCAGTTCTTC.